This T cell receptor (beta chain) was recovered during a study of blood T cell repertoires in COVID-19. Across the study: In each case, the material was cDNA or gDNA derived from T cells, B-cell-depleted T cells, or PBMCs.

The CDR3 is 13 residues long. Germline V lookup: CDR1 SEHNR, CDR2 FQNEAQ (reference sequence). V was clipped by 5 bases and J by 6 bases, with 11 bases between them. Original methodology: For nucleated cells, counts were estimated from reference gene primer amplification. Some clones are missing from TCRdb's copy, which holds only in-frame ones; the method was immunoSEQ multiplex PCR. V, J and clone size are those of that table, while D and trimming were read from the DNA. Of under 350,000 clones detected, approximately 82% appear once; the ten largest clones hold roughly 4.5%. This sequence joins TRBV7-9 and TRBJ1-5; D not certain. The receptor comes from a man in his fifties or sixties who had recovered from COVID-19. Sequences were obtained from peripheral blood. Here the CDR3 DNA reads TGTGCCAGCAGCCCACTACCCCGTCAGCCCCAGCATTTT. It yields the protein CASSPLPRQPQHF.